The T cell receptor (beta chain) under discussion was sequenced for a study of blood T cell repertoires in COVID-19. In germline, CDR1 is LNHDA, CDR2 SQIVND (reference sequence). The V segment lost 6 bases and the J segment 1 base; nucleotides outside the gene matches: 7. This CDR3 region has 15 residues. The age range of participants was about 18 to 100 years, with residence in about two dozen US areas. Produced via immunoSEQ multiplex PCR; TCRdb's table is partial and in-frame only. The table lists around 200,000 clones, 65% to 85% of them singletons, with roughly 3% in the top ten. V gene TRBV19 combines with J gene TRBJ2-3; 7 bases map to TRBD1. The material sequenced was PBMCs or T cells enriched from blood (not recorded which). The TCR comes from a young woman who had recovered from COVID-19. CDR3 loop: CASSPDRVGTDTQYF. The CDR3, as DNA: TGTGCCAGTAGCCCAGACAGGGTTGGCACAGATACGCAGTATTTT.